These 27 T cell receptor beta chains were all obtained from the same sample, sequenced in a study of T cell responses to AZD1222 COVID-19 vaccine. TCRdb's copy holds only in-frame clones and misses some; the assay was immunoSEQ multiplex PCR. The table has over 75,000 clones, about 83% seen once. The specimen was peripheral blood, collected 28 days after the second AZD1222 dose. These receptors all come from an adult who received the AZD1222 COVID-19 vaccine.

V gene TRBV25-1 combines with J gene TRBJ1-6; 8 nucleotides line up with TRBD1. The CDR3 covers 17 residues. The germline gives CDR1 MGHDK, CDR2 SYGVNS. J was trimmed by 7 bases and V by 5 bases; bases with no gene match: 13. In DNA form, the CDR3 reads TGTGCCAGCAGTCCGCGGACAGGGCACATCGAGAATTCACCCCTCCACTTT. As protein: CASSPRTGHIENSPLHF.

The V call is TRBV6-5, the J call TRBJ2-7, with unresolved D. Trimming stripped 6 bases from V and 1 base from J, with 4 bases between. CDR1 and CDR2 from the germline V gene are MNHEY and SVGAGI. The CDR3 totals 11 residues. The CDR3 loop reads CASSASYEQYF. The CDR3 DNA is TGTGCCAGCAGCGCATCCTACGAGCAGTACTTC.

The chain combines TRBV20-1 with TRBJ2-3; 14 bases align to TRBD2. CDR1 and CDR2 (germline): DFQATT, SNEGSKA (reference sequence). With 3 bases clipped from V and 6 bases from J, the junction kept 5 bases outside the gene matches. The CDR3 runs 15 residues. CDR3 loop: CSASRLAGGSDTQYF. CDR3 sequence (DNA): TGCAGTGCTAGTCGACTAGCGGGGGGGTCGGATACGCAGTATTTT.

The chain employs TRBV6-5 and TRBJ1-6; maybe TRBD1 (5 bases). Germline V gene data show CDR1 as MNHEY and CDR2 as SVGAGI. This CDR3 is 15 amino acids long. With 0 bases removed from V and 10 bases from J, the gap between germline ends came to 13 bases. CDR3 region: CASSYSSGPGSPLHF. DNA for the CDR3: TGTGCCAGCAGTTACTCGTCAGGTCCAGGGTCACCCCTCCACTTT.

A few counts support this clone. This rearrangement joins TRBV12-3 or TRBV12-4 to TRBJ2-7; D gene unclear. The CDR3 length is 13 residues. The V and J ends lost 5 bases and 5 bases respectively, with 13 bases between them. CDR3 nucleotide sequence: TGTGCCAGCAGTCCACATGCCCCTAACGAGCAGTACTTC. It specifies CASSPHAPNEQYF.

The chain links TRBV5-4 to TRBJ2-2, with TRBD2 identical over 12 bases. Germline trimming cut 3 bases from V and 6 bases from J; bases unmatched to any gene: 6. Germline CDR1 reads SGHNT; CDR2 reads YYREEE (reference sequence). This CDR3 comprises 16 residues. CDR3 loop: CASSWDASGGAGELFF. In DNA form, the CDR3 reads TGTGCCAGCAGCTGGGATGCTAGCGGGGGGGCCGGGGAGCTGTTTTTT.

In this sample, this clone turned up a few times. V usage is TRBV19 and J usage is TRBJ2-7; the D is unclear. The CDR3 extends over 14 amino acids. CDR1 is LNHDA, CDR2 SQIVND, per germline (reference sequence). V was cut by 3 bases and J by 1 base, with 10 bases left in between. This CDR3 is CASSMSQPSYEQYF. CDR3 DNA: TGTGCCAGTAGTATGTCACAGCCTTCCTACGAGCAGTACTTC.

This clone appeared many times. This sequence joins TRBV7-9 and TRBJ1-6; the D is unclear. This CDR3 region has 14 residues. The germline V gene has CDR1 SEHNR and CDR2 FQNEAQ (reference sequence). Trimming stripped 4 bases from V and 11 bases from J, with 15 bases between. The CDR3 nucleotides read TGTGCCAGCAGCTCGTCAGGTACCGAGCCACCCCTCCACTTT. It encodes CASSSSGTEPPLHF.

On this clone itself: The sample contains more than one DNA sequence encoding this CDR3. The chain has TRBV6-5 and TRBJ1-1; TRBD1 matches at 10 bases. Trimming cost V 5 bases and J 3 bases; bases outside gene matches: 3. Per germline, CDR1 MNHEY and CDR2 SVGAGI. The CDR3 is 14 amino acids. The CDR3 is CASSRTGGYTEAFF. Written as DNA, the CDR3 is TGTGCCAGCAGTAGGACAGGGGGGTACACTGAAGCTTTCTTT.

V and J are TRBV19 and TRBJ1-5; 10 nucleotides align to TRBD1. The CDR3 covers 15 residues. In germline, CDR1 is LNHDA, CDR2 SQIVND (reference sequence). The J segment lost 5 bases and the V segment lost 5 bases, leaving 6 bases of the junction unmatched. The CDR3 region has the DNA TGTGCCAGTAGTCCCTGGGACAGGGGCGATCAGCCCCAGCATTTT. This codes for CASSPWDRGDQPQHF.

This clone was observed once. This rearrangement joins TRBV6-5 to TRBJ2-2; D possibly matches TRBD1 or TRBD2 (6 bases each). CDR3 size: 16 residues. The V end lost 0 bases, the J end lost 4 bases, and 12 bases lay between the germline ends. CDR1 is MNHEY, CDR2 SVGAGI, per germline. DNA for the CDR3: TGTGCCAGCAGTTACTCGAGTGAGGGGGGCACCGGGGAGCTGTTTTTT. This codes for CASSYSSEGGTGELFF.

The CDR3 coding sequence is TGTGCCAGCAGCTTTCGCCGGACAGGGGCTAATTCACCCCTCCACTTT. Translated: CASSFRRTGANSPLHF. The chain is built from TRBV5-8 and TRBJ1-6, with 9 bases aligning to TRBD1. The CDR3 spans 16 residues. The V gene end was trimmed by 2 bases and the J gene end by 6 bases; junction bases not matched to a gene: 6. Germline CDR1 reads SGHTS; CDR2 reads YDEGEE.

V and J are TRBV7-8 and TRBJ2-7, with 7 bases identical to TRBD1. The J segment lost 7 bases and the V segment lost 5 bases, leaving 8 bases of the junction unmatched. Germline V CDR1 and CDR2: SGHVS, FQNEAQ. The CDR3 length is 13 residues. The CDR3 DNA reads TGTGCCAGCAGCCCCCGGGACAGTGGAGAGCAGTACTTC. Translating it yields CASSPRDSGEQYF.

The CDR3 region is CASSLDRGGTEAFF. DNA for the CDR3: TGTGCCAGCAGCCTGGACAGGGGAGGCACTGAAGCTTTCTTT. The chain links TRBV11-1 to TRBJ1-1, with 9 bases identical to TRBD1. Germline assignment: CDR1 SGHAT and CDR2 FQDESV (reference sequence). J was trimmed by 4 bases and V by 5 bases; bases with no gene match: 5. This CDR3 region has 14 residues.

The chain combines TRBV10-3 with TRBJ2-2; 12 bases are a match to TRBD2. Germline V CDR1 and CDR2: ENHRY, SYGVKD. The CDR3 covers 15 residues. Unmatched junction bases numbered 2, after V lost 6 bases and J lost 3 bases. The CDR3 here is CAIRRTSGDTGELFF. CDR3 sequence (DNA): TGTGCCATCAGACGGACTAGCGGGGACACCGGGGAGCTGTTTTTT.

The chain joins TRBV10-1 to TRBJ1-5, with 7 bases lining up with TRBD1. CDR3 length equals 15 residues. J was trimmed by 7 bases and V by 2 bases; bases with no gene match: 8. The germline CDR1 and CDR2 sequences are WNHNN and SYGVQD (reference sequence). The chain's CDR3 is CASSEATGPPQPQHF. CDR3 DNA: TGCGCCAGCAGTGAGGCGACAGGGCCCCCCCAGCCCCAGCATTTT.

CDR3 bases: TGTGCCAGCAGCTCCCAACAGGGGGCTGATAATTCACCCCTCCACTTT. It encodes CASSSQQGADNSPLHF. This sequence joins TRBV27 and TRBJ1-6, with TRBD1 matching 9 bases. The CDR3 covers 16 residues. Germline CDR1 MNHEY, CDR2 SMNVEV (reference sequence). Trimming cost V 6 bases and J 5 bases; bases outside gene matches: 8.

This clone has more than one count but fewer than ten. The rearrangement joins TRBV18 to TRBJ2-7, with a tentative D call TRBD2 (6 bases). The V gene lost 0 bases and the J gene lost 0 bases, with 21 bases spanning the gap. Looked up from germline, CDR1 is KGHSH and CDR2 is LQKENI. This CDR3 has 19 amino acids. The CDR3 DNA sequence: TGTGCCAGCTCACCACCAAATTCCCGGGTAGCGGATAGCTCCTACGAGCAGTACTTC. Amino acid sequence: CASSPPNSRVADSSYEQYF.

The rearrangement uses TRBV5-6 and TRBJ1-1; tentatively, D is TRBD1 (5 bases). The V end lost 2 bases, the J end lost 4 bases, and 9 bases lay between the germline ends. The CDR3 has 13 residues. The germline gives CDR1 SGHDT, CDR2 YYEEEE. The CDR3 sequence is CASSFQGPTEAFF. CDR3 nucleotides: TGTGCCAGCAGCTTCCAGGGCCCCACTGAAGCTTTCTTT. The full variable domain, rest sourced from reference TRBV5-6 and TRBJ1-1, is DAGVTQSPTHLIKTRGQQVTLRCSPKSGHDTVSWYQQALGQGPQFIFQYYEEEERQRGNFPDRFSGHQFPNYSSELNVNALLLGDSALYLCASSFQGPTEAFFGQGTRLTVV.

The genes are TRBV7-3 and TRBJ2-2, with D possibly matching TRBD1 (6 bases). There are 14 residues in the CDR3. CDR1 is SGHTA, CDR2 FQGTGA, per germline. Trimming stripped 7 bases from V and 3 bases from J, with 12 bases between. The chain's CDR3 is CASKLQGDTGELFF. The CDR3 nucleotides are TGTGCCAGCAAGTTACAGGGCGACACCGGGGAGCTGTTTTTT. Filled out from reference TRBV7-3 and TRBJ2-2, the complete variable domain reads GAGVSQTPSNKVTEKGKYVELRCDPISGHTALYWYRQSLGQGPEFLIYFQGTGAADDSGLPNDRFFAVRPEGSVSTLKIQRTERGDSAVYLCASKLQGDTGELFFGEGSRLTVL.

The chain joins TRBV6-2 or TRBV6-3 to TRBJ2-2; either TRBD1 or TRBD2 may fit D (5 bases each). Deletions cut 2 bases from V and 4 bases from J, with 23 bases between. The CDR3 loop spans 19 amino acids. Germline loops: CDR1 MNHEY, CDR2 SVGEGT. CDR3 sequence: CASSYPGGMRTTSTGELFF. CDR3 sequence (DNA): TGTGCCAGCAGTTACCCTGGGGGTATGAGGACGACGAGCACCGGGGAGCTGTTTTTT.

This chain links TRBV9 with TRBJ1-1, with no clear D. The germline V and J ends were trimmed by 3 bases and 0 bases, with 12 bases remaining between them. CDR3 length: 15 amino acids. CDR1 and CDR2 (germline): SGDLS, YYNGEE. CDR3 amino acids: CASSAAGGLNTEAFF. For the CDR3, the DNA is TGTGCCAGCAGCGCGGCAGGCGGGTTGAACACTGAAGCTTTCTTT. Based on the CDR3 plus reference TRBV9 and TRBJ1-1, the full variable domain is DSGVTQTPKHLITATGQRVTLRCSPRSGDLSVYWYQQSLDQGLQFLIQYYNGEERAKGNILERFSAQQFPDLHSELNLSSLELGDSALYFCASSAAGGLNTEAFFGQGTRLTVV.

The chain couples TRBV7-6 to TRBJ2-2, with 11 bases fitting TRBD2. In germline, CDR1 is SGHVS, CDR2 FNYEAQ. The junction had 11 bases not matched to a gene; V was cut back by 6 bases and J by 2 bases. There are 18 residues in the CDR3. CDR3 coding DNA: TGTGCCAGCAGTTACGAAAAGGGACTAGCGGTCAACACCGGGGAGCTGTTTTTT. Translating it yields CASSYEKGLAVNTGELFF.

The chain recombines TRBV7-2 with TRBJ2-7; a weak D match, TRBD1 (6 bases). Germline V gives CDR1 SGHTA, CDR2 FQGNSA. CDR3 length: 14 amino acids. Trimming pared 3 bases from V and 2 bases from J, leaving 11 bases between. CDR3 loop: CASSFLTGPYEQYF. The CDR3 nucleotides are TGTGCCAGCAGCTTTTTGACAGGCCCCTACGAGCAGTACTTC.

The chain combines TRBV19 with TRBJ1-5; perhaps TRBD1 as D (6 bases). The CDR3 contains 18 residues. Germline V gene lookup returns CDR1 LNHDA and CDR2 SQIVND (reference sequence). V lost 3 bases, J lost 1 base, and 19 bases lay in between. The CDR3 loop is CASSIRSGAGGSNQPQHF. The CDR3 DNA follows: TGTGCCAGTAGTATCCGGTCAGGGGCTGGAGGAAGCAATCAGCCCCAGCATTTT.

J is TRBJ1-5 and V is TRBV9; D is possibly TRBD1 (5 bases). Trimming took off 0 bases at V and 4 bases at J, with 8 bases between the two ends. Germline loops: CDR1 SGDLS, CDR2 YYNGEE. The CDR3 consists of 14 residues. CDR3 nucleotides: TGTGCCAGCAGCGTAGCTGGGGGGAATCAGCCCCAGCATTTT. Protein: CASSVAGGNQPQHF.

The V gene is TRBV30, the J gene TRBJ1-3; no clear D gene. V was pared by 5 bases and J by 0 bases, with 5 bases between. Germline lookup yields CDR1 GTSNPN and CDR2 SVGIG (reference sequence). The CDR3 runs to 12 residues. The CDR3 nucleotides read TGTGCCTGGGCCGTCTCTGGAAACACCATATATTTT. Encoded protein: CAWAVSGNTIYF. Full variable domain (rest looked up from reference TRBV30 and TRBJ1-3): SQTIHQWPATLVQPVGSPLSLECTVEGTSNPNLYWYRQAAGRGLQLLFYSVGIGQISSEVPQNLSASRPQDRQFILSSKKLLLSDSGFYLCAWAVSGNTIYFGEGSWLTVV.